These T cell receptor beta chains were read from a single sample in a study of spatial heterogeneity in lung cancer. MiXCR, run by TCRdb on the 5' RACE reads, gives a single entry per CDR3 protein. The sample carries about 100,000 distinct CDR3 sequences, approximately 4.4% recorded once. Specimen: lung tumor tissue, collected at surgery. These receptors were obtained from a male donor with early-stage non-small cell lung cancer. Each CDR3 is given with its conserved first and last residue. A D gene is named only where the DNA matches it firmly. Expanded clones get a size class; other rows say once, few or many, or leave the size out.

cdr3_length	v_call	clone_size	j_call	d_call	cdr3_nt	cdr3_aa
15	TRBV20-1	many	TRBJ2-7	TRBD1	TGCAGTGCTAGAGACGGGACAGGACTTTCCTACGAGCAGTACTTC	CSARDGTGLSYEQYF
14	TRBV9	many	TRBJ1-1	NA	TGTGCCAGCAGCCCCGGGGCAGGGTTGACTGAAGCTTTCTTT	CASSPGAGLTEAFF
15	TRBV20-1	NA	TRBJ2-2	TRBD2	TGCAGTGCCGAACATCTAGCGGCGAACACCGGGGAGCTGTTTTTT	CSAEHLAANTGELFF
14	TRBV3-1	NA	TRBJ1-2	NA	TGTGCCAGCAGCCACGGTGATCCCCTCTATGGCTACACCTTC	CASSHGDPLYGYTF
13	TRBV20-1	NA	TRBJ2-7	TRBD2	TGCAGTGCAACCGTTGGGGCGGGAGGCGAGCAGTACTTC	CSATVGAGGEQYF
14	TRBV6-6	few	TRBJ1-1	NA	TGTGCCAGCAGTTACCCGGGTAGGCCGACTGAAGCTTTCTTT	CASSYPGRPTEAFF
14	TRBV29-1	NA	TRBJ1-1	TRBD1	TGCAGCGTCAGGGGGTTGAGAGGGAACACTGAAGCTTTCTTT	CSVRGLRGNTEAFF
13	TRBV3-1	many	TRBJ2-1	NA	TGTGCCAGCAGTCTCCGCCCCTACAATGAGCAGTTCTTC	CASSLRPYNEQFF
12	TRBV6-5	many	TRBJ1-1	NA	TGTGCCACCGAGACAGGTAACACTGAAGCTTTCTTT	CATETGNTEAFF
18	TRBV4-1	NA	TRBJ1-6	NA	TGCGCCAGCAGCCAAGATTCGGTGGGAAGCTCCTATAATTCACCCCTCCACTTT	CASSQDSVGSSYNSPLHF
14	TRBV11-2	many	TRBJ2-1	NA	TGTGCCAGCAGCCCCTCCTCAGCGGACAATGAGCAGTTCTTC	CASSPSSADNEQFF
18	TRBV7-9	many	TRBJ1-6	TRBD1	TGTGCCAGCAGCCGAGGAGGGGGCGGCTTCTCCTATAATTCACCCCTCCACTTT	CASSRGGGGFSYNSPLHF
14	TRBV6-2/TRBV6-3	NA	TRBJ2-1	TRBD2	TGTGCCACTTGGGTTTCGGGAGGGAAGGATGAGCAGTTCTTC	CATWVSGGKDEQFF
13	TRBV12-3/TRBV12-4	few	TRBJ1-2	NA	TGTGCCAGCAGTTTAGTGCCGACAGATGGCTACACCTTC	CASSLVPTDGYTF
14	TRBV10-3	many	TRBJ2-7	NA	TGTGCCATCAGTGAGTTGGGACTGCTCTACGAGCAGTACTTC	CAISELGLLYEQYF
15	TRBV12-3/TRBV12-4	many	TRBJ1-5	NA	TGTGCCAGCGCTAACAGGGAACAAGGCAATCAGCCCCAGCATTTT	CASANREQGNQPQHF
14	TRBV18	many	TRBJ1-1	NA	TGTGCCAGCTCACCCGCTGGGGCCAGGGCTGAAGCTTTCTTT	CASSPAGARAEAFF
21	TRBV4-1	many	TRBJ1-1	NA	TGCGCCAGCAGCCGAATTAGCCCTTTAGTCGGACAGAATATTATGAACACTGAAGCTTTCTTT	CASSRISPLVGQNIMNTEAFF
11	TRBV28	many	TRBJ1-1	NA	TGTGCCAGCACCGCCCAAGGAGAAGCTTTCTTT	CASTAQGEAFF
15	TRBV5-1	many	TRBJ2-2	NA	TGCGCCAGCATAGCGGACGCCCCGAACACCGGGGAGCTGTTTTTT	CASIADAPNTGELFF
14	TRBV12-3/TRBV12-4	many	TRBJ2-1	NA	TGTGCCAGCAGTACCCGGACGGTGGGCAATGAGCAGTTCTTC	CASSTRTVGNEQFF
15	TRBV7-9	many	TRBJ1-4	TRBD1	TGTGCCAGCAGCTCCCCCGGGACAGCGGCAGGAAAACTGTTTTTT	CASSSPGTAAGKLFF
14	TRBV20-1	NA	TRBJ2-7	TRBD1	TGCAGTGCTAGAGATTACAGGGGCGAATACGAGCAGTACTTC	CSARDYRGEYEQYF
14	TRBV10-3	NA	TRBJ1-3	TRBD1	TGTGCCATCAGCGGGGACAGGAGAGGAAACACCATATATTTT	CAISGDRRGNTIYF
14	TRBV3-1	many	TRBJ2-2	NA	TGTGCCAGCAGCCAAGTAGAGGCGAAGGGGGAGCTGTTTTTT	CASSQVEAKGELFF
14	TRBV20-1	many	TRBJ2-1	NA	TGCAGTGCTAGGGGCGGTGTGGCTTGGAATGAGCAGTTCTTC	CSARGGVAWNEQFF
15	TRBV6-2/TRBV6-3	many	TRBJ2-7	NA	TGTGCCAGCAATCTAGGGGGGTCGAGGTTCTACGAGCAGTACTTC	CASNLGGSRFYEQYF
13	TRBV29-1	many	TRBJ2-7	TRBD2	TGCAGCGTTGTAGCTAGCGGGAGTAAAGTGCAGTACTTC	CSVVASGSKVQYF
17	TRBV29-1	many	TRBJ2-5	NA	TGCAGCGTTGAAGGAGTTAGGGGGAGGGCCCTCGTGGAGACCCAGTACTTC	CSVEGVRGRALVETQYF
15	TRBV3-1	many	TRBJ2-7	NA	TGTGCCAGCAGCCAAGAACCGGGCGAAGCGTACGAGCAGTACTTC	CASSQEPGEAYEQYF
13	TRBV27	many	TRBJ1-1	NA	TGTGCCAGCAGAGACAGGTTGAACACTGAAGCTTTCTTT	CASRDRLNTEAFF
15	TRBV12-3/TRBV12-4	many	TRBJ2-1	NA	TGTGCCAGCAGTCAAAAGACAGGTCTAGACAATGAGCAGTTCTTC	CASSQKTGLDNEQFF
14	TRBV20-1	many	TRBJ2-7	NA	TGCAGTGCATACCTAGCGCCTAGCTCCTACGAGCAGTACTTC	CSAYLAPSSYEQYF
16	TRBV4-1	many	TRBJ1-5	NA	TGCGCCAGCAGCCAAGTGTATACGGAGGCTTATCAGCCCCAGCATTTT	CASSQVYTEAYQPQHF
15	TRBV27	many	TRBJ1-2	TRBD1	TGTGCCAGCACCCCCCTTACAGGGGGCGACTATGGCTACACCTTC	CASTPLTGGDYGYTF
14	TRBV20-1	few	TRBJ2-7	NA	TGCAGTGCTAGAAACCGGGACGTCTCCTACGAGCAGTACTTC	CSARNRDVSYEQYF
12	TRBV3-1	many	TRBJ2-3	NA	TGTGCCAGCAGCCCTGAGAGAGATACGCAGTATTTT	CASSPERDTQYF
11	TRBV12-3/TRBV12-4	many	TRBJ2-7	NA	TGTGCCAGCAGTGCCTATTCCGAGCAGTACTTC	CASSAYSEQYF
20	TRBV5-1	few	TRBJ2-3	TRBD2	TGCGCCAGCAGCTCAGACAGGGGACTAGCGGGCCGGCCTAGCACAGATACGCAGTATTTT	CASSSDRGLAGRPSTDTQYF
16	TRBV28	few	TRBJ2-2	NA	TGTGCCAGCAGTCCACTGAGAAAGCGGAACACCGGGGAGCTGTTTTTT	CASSPLRKRNTGELFF
14	TRBV6-2/TRBV6-3	NA	TRBJ2-7	NA	TGTGCCAGCAGTTATCTTTGGGAGGCCGGCGAGCAGTACTTC	CASSYLWEAGEQYF
14	TRBV7-9	many	TRBJ2-1	NA	TGTGCCAGCAGCTTAACTCAGTCCTACAATGAGCAGTTCTTC	CASSLTQSYNEQFF
15	TRBV4-2	few	TRBJ2-1	NA	TGTGCCAGCAGCCAAGGTCACAGGATCAACAATGAGCAGTTCTTC	CASSQGHRINNEQFF
13	TRBV7-2	many	TRBJ1-2	NA	TGTGCCAGCAGTTCAAGGATGGGATATGGCTACACCTTC	CASSSRMGYGYTF
14	TRBV12-3/TRBV12-4	many	TRBJ2-3	TRBD2	TGTGCCAGCAAAACGAGCGGGAGGGGAGATACGCAGTATTTT	CASKTSGRGDTQYF
16	TRBV11-2	many	TRBJ2-2	TRBD2	TGTGCCAGCAGCTCACTAGCGGGAGGCCTCCCCGGGGAGCTGTTTTTT	CASSSLAGGLPGELFF
13	TRBV7-9	few	TRBJ2-4	NA	TGTGCCAACAGCTTCGCCGACAGAAACATTCAGTACTTC	CANSFADRNIQYF
17	TRBV2	many	TRBJ2-1	TRBD1	TGTGCCAGCAGTAACAGGGGTATTCCAGGTTCGGACAATGAGCAGTTCTTC	CASSNRGIPGSDNEQFF
15	TRBV5-1	NA	TRBJ2-1	NA	TGCGCCAGCAGCTTGGTCGGGACCTCCTACAATGAGCAGTTCTTC	CASSLVGTSYNEQFF
16	TRBV7-9	many	TRBJ1-4	NA	TGTGCCAGCAGCCAATTAGTATCGGGAAAAAATGAAAAACTGTTTTTT	CASSQLVSGKNEKLFF
13	TRBV12-3/TRBV12-4	many	TRBJ2-3	NA	TGTGCCAGCAGTTTAAGGGGCATGGGATCGCAGTATTTT	CASSLRGMGSQYF
14	TRBV11-2	NA	TRBJ1-1	NA	TGTGCCAGCAGCTTATACTCCGGGAACACTGAAGCTTTCTTT	CASSLYSGNTEAFF
13	TRBV11-2	many	TRBJ1-1	NA	TGTGCCAGCAGCTTAACGGGTTGGACTGAAGCTTTCTTT	CASSLTGWTEAFF
13	TRBV5-1	many	TRBJ2-5	NA	TGCGCCAGCAGCCCGAGGAGGCTCGAGACCCAGTACTTC	CASSPRRLETQYF
13	TRBV7-9	many	TRBJ1-1	NA	TGTGCCAGCAGCTTCGTCAGAGACACTGAAGCTTTCTTT	CASSFVRDTEAFF